The TCR beta chain under discussion was sequenced for a study of OX40 agonist ivuxolimab in advanced cancers. Study at large: Hepatocellular carcinoma, melanoma, renal cell or head and neck cancer occurred in dose-escalation patients. Partial responses were observed in three patients, of whom one had hepatocellular carcinoma and two had cutaneous melanoma.

The CDR3 is 13 residues long. V gave up 4 bases and J gave up 1 base, with 7 bases separating them. CDR1 and CDR2 from the germline V gene are LNHDA and SQIVND (reference sequence). The study sampled blood at baseline, cycle 4 day 1, and cycle 7 day 1. Clones were sequenced by immunoSEQ multiplex PCR, and TCRdb holds only the in-frame ones, with some missing. The table lists about 120,000 clones, just under 95% of them singletons, with around 0.15% in the top ten. This clone appeared once. Its antigen remains unidentified. General study points: Both blood CD4+ and CD8+ T cells showed clonal growth by week 6 at 0.1 to 3.0 mg/kg.

The specimen was CD4+ or CD8+ T cells sorted from blood, collected in a trial of the OX40 agonist ivuxolimab. The V and J genes are TRBV19 and TRBJ1-1; no firm D call. The sequence was obtained from an adult with an advanced solid tumor such as melanoma, head and neck, liver or kidney cancer. The CDR3 protein is CASSSKANTEAFF. CDR3 nucleotides: TGTGCCAGTAGTAGTAAAGCGAACACTGAAGCTTTCTTT.